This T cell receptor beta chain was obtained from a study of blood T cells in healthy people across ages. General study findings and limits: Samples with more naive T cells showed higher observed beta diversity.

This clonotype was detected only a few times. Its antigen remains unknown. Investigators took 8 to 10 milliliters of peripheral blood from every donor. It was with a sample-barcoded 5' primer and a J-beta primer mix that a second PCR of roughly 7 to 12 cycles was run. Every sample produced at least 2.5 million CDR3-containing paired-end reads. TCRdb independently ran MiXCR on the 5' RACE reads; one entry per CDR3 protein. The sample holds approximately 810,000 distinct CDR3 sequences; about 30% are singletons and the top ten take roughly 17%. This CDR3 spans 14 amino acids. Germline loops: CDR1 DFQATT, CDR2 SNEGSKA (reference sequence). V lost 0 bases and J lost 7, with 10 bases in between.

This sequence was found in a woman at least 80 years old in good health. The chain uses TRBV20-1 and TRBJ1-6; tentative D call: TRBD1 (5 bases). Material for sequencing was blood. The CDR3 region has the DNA TGCAGTGCTAGAGAATCAGGGACCAATTCACCCCTCCACTTT. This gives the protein CSARESGTNSPLHF.